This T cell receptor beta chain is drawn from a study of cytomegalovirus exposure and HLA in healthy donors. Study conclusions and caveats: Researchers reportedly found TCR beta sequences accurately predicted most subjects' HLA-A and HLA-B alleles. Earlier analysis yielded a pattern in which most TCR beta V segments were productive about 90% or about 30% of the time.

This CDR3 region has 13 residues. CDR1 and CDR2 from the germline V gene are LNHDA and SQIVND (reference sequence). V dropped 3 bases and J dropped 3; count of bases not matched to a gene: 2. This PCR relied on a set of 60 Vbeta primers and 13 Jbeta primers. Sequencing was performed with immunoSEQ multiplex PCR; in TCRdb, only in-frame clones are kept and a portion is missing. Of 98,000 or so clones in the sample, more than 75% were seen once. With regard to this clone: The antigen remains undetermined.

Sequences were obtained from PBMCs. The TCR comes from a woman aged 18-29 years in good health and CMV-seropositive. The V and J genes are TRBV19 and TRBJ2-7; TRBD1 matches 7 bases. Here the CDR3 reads CASSMAGGYEQYF. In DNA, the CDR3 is TGTGCCAGTAGTATGGCAGGGGGCTACGAGCAGTACTTC.